The T cell receptor beta chain under discussion was sequenced for a study of pediatric ulcerative colitis. General study results and limits: A couple of rectal CDR3 clonotypes occurred in all ulcerative colitis patients. Two patients had blood samples with substantially reduced template counts.

The rectum was sampled with one to two pinch biopsies at colonoscopy. Before the diagnostic colonoscopy, ulcerative colitis patients were free of immunosuppressive medication. This clone has just a few counts. Its specificity is not known. The data were produced by immunoSEQ multiplex PCR, yet TCRdb's version contains in-frame clones alone and is incomplete. The sample lists about 35,000 clones; around 80% were seen once. The CDR3 contains 15 residues. V was cut by 2 bases and J by 4 bases, with 14 bases left in between. Germline CDR1 SGHTA, CDR2 FQGNSA. The sample consisted of gut tissue. The origin of this receptor is a boy younger than 18 with mild ulcerative colitis. The chain joins TRBV7-2 to TRBJ1-1; no clear D gene. The CDR3 nucleotides are TGTGCCAGCAGCTTAAGAGGTACCCTGGGCACTGAAGCTTTCTTT. Its translation is CASSLRGTLGTEAFF. The entire variable domain, with the rest obtained from reference TRBV7-2 and TRBJ1-1, is as follows: GAGVSQSPSNKVTEKGKDVELRCDPISGHTALYWYRQSLGQGLEFLIYFQGNSAPDKSGLPSDRFSAERTGGSVSTLTIQRTQQEDSAVYLCASSLRGTLGTEAFFGQGTRLTVV.